This T cell receptor (beta chain) was identified during a study of blood T cell repertoires in COVID-19 (TCRdb year 2020). With respect to the entire study: Collaborator samples came from the United States, Italy and Spain and covered acute and convalescent phases of COVID-19. Nearly every sample came with metadata listing a de-identified subject ID, COVID-19 status, age in years and sex. The samples were drawn from two sources: the first 160 participants of the ongoing ImmuneRACE study, and 1,000 to 1,500 subjects contributed by 6 global collaborators. The repertoires were released in a freely available public database intended as a resource for research on the immune response to SARS-CoV-2. Deeply sampled blood TCRbeta repertoires from subjects exposed to, actively infected with, or recovered from COVID-19 were included in the dataset. Where available, HLA class I and class II types were obtained from metadata supplied by the sample provider rather than from assay-based typing. The material from the prospective study consisted of cDNA or gDNA derived from T cells, B-cell-depleted T cells, or PBMCs. The full study reports these points: How much clinical and demographic metadata was included differed by source and by participant, and the metadata was provided uncurated.

Enrolling through a virtual design, the prospective study's participants ranged in age from roughly 18 to 95 years and lived across some 23 United States geographic areas. In the prospective study, participants were assigned to cohorts based on the clinical history participants reported in a screening survey and a study questionnaire. For ImmuneRACE Cohort 3, a participant was defined as recovered based on two consecutive negative NP/OP PCR tests, clearance by a healthcare professional, or resolution of symptoms. Each participant in the prospective study had whole blood, serum and a nasopharyngeal or oropharyngeal swab collected by mobile phlebotomists. Over an approximately 2-month period, participants in the prospective study had the option of providing additional blood draws and questionnaires. Blood samples from the prospective study were shipped frozen or at room temperature prior to DNA extraction.

For this chain, trimming is 5 bases at the V end and 3 bases at the J end, and the number of junction bases without a gene match is 6. Its CDR3 holds 16 amino acids, cysteine through phenylalanine. Left in the record is the CDR3 DNA by itself, 48 bases read in frame from the first base. The germline V gene provides CDR1 MDHEN and CDR2 SYDVKM. A remark on this clone: Which antigen it targets is not known. Qualities for individual bases were not recorded, and no much larger clone is one base off.

The immunoSEQ Assay, a bias-controlled multiplex PCR, was used to amplify TCRbeta CDR3 regions from genomic DNA. The study's own analysis went as follows. The number of nucleated cells in each sample was estimated from the amplification of reference gene primers within the assay. To quantify the absolute abundance of each unique TCRbeta CDR3 rearrangement, sequence reads were collapsed and filtered. For each sample, productive Simpson clonality was calculated by taking the square root of Simpson's diversity index across productive rearrangements. TCRdb took this table from immuneACCESS and kept in-frame rearrangements with V and J called. Such tables lack part of the clones; where checked against another copy, unresolved V genes explain under half of the gap, and the rest is unexplained. V and J calls and clone size are given by that table; D and trimming were obtained from the DNA. The table for this sample lists over 130,000 clones; nearly 80% of them were counted only once. Of the sample, 2.5% to 3% is held by the ten largest clones.

Sequenced material: PBMCs or T cells enriched from blood (not recorded which). The sequence derives from a woman between 45 and 60 years old who had recovered from COVID-19. The V and J segments used are TRBV28 and TRBJ2-1; TRBD2 matches 11 bases in the middle. The CDR3 protein is CASSPGGTSGYNEQFF. The sequenced DNA is TGTGCCAGCAGTCCAGGAGGGACTAGCGGCTACAATGAGCAGTTCTTC.